This T cell receptor (beta chain) was captured in a study of post-analysis software for immune sequencing data. Study results and limitations: The five TRBV segments detected at higher frequency in patients than in controls included TRBV5-6, TRBV5-1 and TRBV20-1.

Prepared TCR beta cDNA libraries contained unique molecular identifiers. MiXCR, run by TCRdb on the PCR reads, gives a single entry per CDR3 protein. The sample gives about 620,000 distinct CDR3 sequences, around 44% of which show up once; roughly 1.7% is in the top ten. CDR3 size: 16 residues. V shed 5 bases and J 2 bases; nucleotides not matched to a gene: 11. In this sample, this clonotype turned up a few times. Its antigen is still unknown. J is TRBJ2-5 and V is TRBV12-3 or TRBV12-4; 7 nucleotides agree with TRBD1. Sequenced: blood. The sequence came from a girl between 5 and 17 years old with multiple sclerosis. The CDR3 nucleotides are TGTGCCAGCAGTCCTGGGACAGAAATCCTGCAAGAGACCCAGTACTTC. Protein product: CASSPGTEILQETQYF.